The 9 T cell receptor beta chains in this list originate from one sample, sequenced in a study of T cell responses to AZD1222 COVID-19 vaccine. Here immunoSEQ multiplex PCR was the method, and the copy in TCRdb shows in-frame clones only, minus some. The sample includes more than 150,000 clones, roughly nine tenths of them seen just once. Sample: peripheral blood, taken after recovery from COVID-19. Receptor source: an adult who had recovered from COVID-19.

The CDR3 DNA reads as TGCGCCAGCAGCTTGGCCTCGAACACCGGGGAGCTGTTTTTT. As protein: CASSLASNTGELFF. The rearrangement uses TRBV5-1 and TRBJ2-2, with D uncertain. V was trimmed by 0 bases and J by 0 bases, leaving 3 bases between them. Looked up from germline, CDR1 is SGHRS and CDR2 is YFSETQ. The CDR3 is made up of 14 amino acids. Looking up the rest from reference TRBV5-1 and TRBJ2-2 gives the full variable domain: KAGVTQTPRYLIKTRGQQVTLSCSPISGHRSVSWYQQTPGQGLQFLFEYFSETQRNKGNFPGRFSGRQFSNSRSEMNVSTLELGDSALYLCASSLASNTGELFFGEGSRLTVL.

The chain recombines TRBV12-3 or TRBV12-4 with TRBJ2-5; D is unresolved. V lost 6 bases to trimming and J lost 1 base, with 3 bases between them. The CDR3 loop spans 11 amino acids. The CDR3 sequence is CASSLQETQYF. The CDR3 nucleotides read TGTGCCAGCAGCCTCCAAGAGACCCAGTACTTC.

The chain combines TRBV19 with TRBJ1-1, with D unclear. Trimming removed 3 bases from V and 1 base from J, with 3 bases in between. Germline V gene sequence: CDR1 LNHDA, CDR2 SQIVND (reference sequence). This CDR3 has 12 amino acids. DNA for the CDR3: TGTGCCAGTAGTATTTGGAACACTGAAGCTTTCTTT. This translates into CASSIWNTEAFF.

J is TRBJ1-2 and V is TRBV6-5; D gene uncertain. This CDR3 contains 11 residues. The V end lost 8 bases, the J end lost 8 bases, and 12 bases lay between the germline ends. The germline V gene encodes CDR1 MNHEY and CDR2 SVGAGI. CDR3 loop: CASRGDGGYTF. The CDR3 DNA reads as TGTGCCAGCCGCGGGGATGGGGGCTACACCTTC.

The chain is built from TRBV7-3 and TRBJ2-7; D is possibly TRBD2 (5 bases). Germline V gene sequence: CDR1 SGHTA, CDR2 FQGTGA. The CDR3 is 13 amino acids. Deletions cut 5 bases from V and 3 bases from J, with 11 bases between. In DNA, the CDR3 is TGTGCCAGCAGCCCTGGCCGGGACTACGAGCAGTACTTC. Translated, it gives CASSPGRDYEQYF.

The V and J genes are TRBV7-6 and TRBJ1-5; 9 nucleotides agree with TRBD1. From germline, CDR1 is SGHVS and CDR2 FNYEAQ. J lost 4 bases, V lost 5 bases, and 9 bases had no gene match. The length of the CDR3 is 16 residues. The CDR3 sequence: CASSPQRQGGNQPQHF. The CDR3, as DNA: TGTGCCAGCAGCCCACAACGACAGGGGGGGAATCAGCCCCAGCATTTT.

This chain connects TRBV9 to TRBJ1-2; TRBD1 is a possible D gene (6 bases). This CDR3 is 14 amino acids long. The V end was cut by 0 bases, the J end by 4 bases, with 10 bases between. Germline CDR1 and CDR2: SGDLS and YYNGEE. The CDR3 DNA is TGTGCCAGCAGCGTAGACAGGGCTCCCTATGGCTACACCTTC. Amino acid sequence: CASSVDRAPYGYTF.

The chain carries TRBV4-2 and TRBJ2-2; D is ambiguous. V lost 2 bases, J lost 0 bases, and 7 bases lay in between. Germline CDR1 is LGHNA and CDR2 is YNFKEQ. The CDR3 is made up of 15 amino acids. Here the CDR3 reads CASSQTNPNTGELFF. DNA of the CDR3: TGTGCCAGCAGCCAAACTAACCCGAACACCGGGGAGCTGTTTTTT.

This clone has just a few counts. The chain is built from TRBV20-1 and TRBJ2-1; D is possibly TRBD2 (5 bases). The germline V gene encodes CDR1 DFQATT and CDR2 SNEGSKA (reference sequence). CDR3 length: 11 amino acids. Trimming pared 1 base from V and 12 bases from J, leaving 10 bases between. CDR3 nucleotides: TGCAGTGCTAGAGCGGGGTCACCGCAGTTCTTC. Translation gives CSARAGSPQFF.